Listed below are T cell receptor beta chains from one sample, sequenced in a study of T cells in Graves' hyperthyroidism and ophthalmopathy. Via MiXCR, TCRdb re-called the multiplex PCR reads, giving one row per CDR3 protein. Among some 800,000 distinct CDR3 sequences listed, roughly 40% were seen once. The sequenced sample was blood. Receptors originate from a man aged 18 to 29 with Graves' hyperthyroidism. CDR3s include the opening cysteine and the closing phenylalanine or tryptophan. A D gene is named only where the DNA matches it firmly. A clone size is listed for some rows: how often the clone was seen (once, few, many), or a class if it is expanded.

DNA: TGTGCCAGCAGCTCCCTCACAGGGATGGACTACGAGCAGTACTTC; CDR3: CASSSLTGMDYEQYF; V: TRBV7-2; D: .; J: TRBJ2-7; size: few
DNA: TGTGCCAGCAGCTCCCATGACGGGGACGAGCAGTACTTC; CDR3: CASSSHDGDEQYF; V: TRBV5-4; D: .; J: TRBJ2-7; size: .
DNA: TGCGCCAGCAGCCCTCAGGGCCTCCCTTCCAAGAACACTGAAGCTTTCTTT; CDR3: CASSPQGLPSKNTEAFF; V: TRBV5-1; D: .; J: TRBJ1-1; size: .
DNA: TGCGCCAGCAGCCAAGGACTTACCACCGGGGAGCTGTTTTTT; CDR3: CASSQGLTTGELFF; V: TRBV4-1; D: .; J: TRBJ2-2; size: .
DNA: TGTGCCAGCAGCCCCGGGACGGCGATGGGGTACTACACCTTC; CDR3: CASSPGTAMGYYTF; V: TRBV12-3/TRBV12-4; D: .; J: TRBJ1-2; size: .
DNA: TGTGCCAGCAGCCTTCAGTGGGGGGCGAGGACTGAAGCTTTCTTT; CDR3: CASSLQWGARTEAFF; V: TRBV7-2; D: .; J: TRBJ1-1; size: few
DNA: TGTGCCAGCAGCTTAGGCCGCGGTATCACCTTC; CDR3: CASSLGRGITF; V: TRBV13; D: .; J: TRBJ1-2; size: many
DNA: TGTGCCAGCAGCCTCCCAAGGCAGCCCCAGCATTTT; CDR3: CASSLPRQPQHF; V: TRBV7-8; D: .; J: TRBJ1-5; size: many
DNA: TGTGCCAGCAGCTGGACAGGGGTAGCGGAAAAACTGTTTTTT; CDR3: CASSWTGVAEKLFF; V: TRBV9; D: TRBD1; J: TRBJ1-4; size: once
DNA: TGCAGCGCTCTTACGGTCCAGGGGTTTGGTGAAGCTTTCTTT; CDR3: CSALTVQGFGEAFF; V: TRBV29-1; D: .; J: TRBJ1-1; size: few
DNA: TGTGCCAGTAGTGGCAGGGGGAGCGGCTACACCTTC; CDR3: CASSGRGSGYTF; V: TRBV19; D: TRBD1; J: TRBJ1-2; size: .
DNA: TGTGCCAGCAGCTTAGGAGGGACAGAAGATGAAAAGCTGTTTTTT; CDR3: CASSLGGTEDEKLFF; V: TRBV7-9; D: TRBD1; J: TRBJ1-4; size: .
DNA: TGTGCCAGCACCCTTAGGGGAGGGTGGACTGAAGCTTTCTTT; CDR3: CASTLRGGWTEAFF; V: TRBV7-2; D: .; J: TRBJ1-1; size: few
DNA: TGTGCCAGTAGGAGCTCAGGGACTAGCGGCGACACCGGGGAGCTGTTTTTT; CDR3: CASRSSGTSGDTGELFF; V: TRBV19; D: TRBD2; J: TRBJ2-2; size: few
DNA: TGTGCCAGCAGCTTCGAGGAGAGTAGCGGGGCAAATTCACCCCTCCACTTT; CDR3: CASSFEESSGANSPLHF; V: TRBV7-6; D: .; J: TRBJ1-6; size: .
DNA: TGCAGTGCTCCCTTCCCCTCCTACGAGCAGTACTTC; CDR3: CSAPFPSYEQYF; V: TRBV20-1; D: .; J: TRBJ2-7; size: .
DNA: TGTGCCAGCAGGGACTACTACGAGCAGTACTTC; CDR3: CASRDYYEQYF; V: TRBV12-3/TRBV12-4; D: .; J: TRBJ2-7; size: many
DNA: TGTGCCAGCAGGGGGACAGCGACCGGGGAGCTGTTTTTT; CDR3: CASRGTATGELFF; V: TRBV2; D: TRBD1; J: TRBJ2-2; size: .
DNA: TGTGCCAGCAGGACAGGGGGCCCCGCATTCGAGCAGTACTTC; CDR3: CASRTGGPAFEQYF; V: TRBV2; D: TRBD1; J: TRBJ2-7; size: .
DNA: TGTGCCAGCCGCCCTATGGCAGGGGCGAACACTGAAGCTTTCTTT; CDR3: CASRPMAGANTEAFF; V: TRBV9; D: .; J: TRBJ1-1; size: many
DNA: TGTGCCAGCAGCTTACAGGGGAACTGGGAGCAGTACTTC; CDR3: CASSLQGNWEQYF; V: TRBV9; D: TRBD1; J: TRBJ2-7; size: .
DNA: TGTGCCAGCAGATACGGTGCGACGGTTAATTCACCCCTCCACTTT; CDR3: CASRYGATVNSPLHF; V: TRBV12-3/TRBV12-4; D: .; J: TRBJ1-6; size: few
DNA: TGTGCCAGCAGCAACGACAGGGGACAGGGGGCTGGTGGCTACACCTTC; CDR3: CASSNDRGQGAGGYTF; V: TRBV5-5; D: TRBD1; J: TRBJ1-2; size: .
DNA: TGTGCCAGCAGATTGACAGGTAGCACTGAAGCTTTCTTT; CDR3: CASRLTGSTEAFF; V: TRBV12-3/TRBV12-4; D: .; J: TRBJ1-1; size: .
DNA: TGTGCCAGCAGCTCGCAATCGTCAGGGGACAGCTCCTACGAGCAGTACTTC; CDR3: CASSSQSSGDSSYEQYF; V: TRBV7-2; D: TRBD1; J: TRBJ2-7; size: .
DNA: TGTGCCAGCAGTGAATCAATTACCTACGAGCAGTACTTC; CDR3: CASSESITYEQYF; V: TRBV25-1; D: .; J: TRBJ2-7; size: many
DNA: TGTGCCAGCAGCGCCCTTAGCGACAGGATGGAGACCCAGTACTTC; CDR3: CASSALSDRMETQYF; V: TRBV7-2; D: .; J: TRBJ2-5; size: many
DNA: TGTGCCAGCAGTCATGACAGGGTGGGTGGCTACACCTTC; CDR3: CASSHDRVGGYTF; V: TRBV12-3/TRBV12-4; D: TRBD1; J: TRBJ1-2; size: few
DNA: TGTGCCATCAGTGAGGGGACAGTCCGGATGAAGACCCAGTACTTC; CDR3: CAISEGTVRMKTQYF; V: TRBV10-3; D: TRBD1; J: TRBJ2-5; size: .
DNA: TGCAGCGTTTCTACCTGGGGACTAAATGAAAAACTGTTTTTT; CDR3: CSVSTWGLNEKLFF; V: TRBV29-1; D: .; J: TRBJ1-4; size: many
DNA: TGTGCCAGCAGTTACCTCGAGCTGGGGGAAGAGCAGTACTTC; CDR3: CASSYLELGEEQYF; V: TRBV10-3; D: .; J: TRBJ2-5; size: few
DNA: TGTGCCAGCAGCCCAAGGACAGGCCCGAGTGAAAAACTGTTTTTT; CDR3: CASSPRTGPSEKLFF; V: TRBV11-2; D: TRBD1; J: TRBJ1-4; size: .
DNA: TGCAGTGCTCCCCTAGCGGGAGTTACCCAGTACTTC; CDR3: CSAPLAGVTQYF; V: TRBV20-1; D: TRBD2; J: TRBJ2-5; size: many
DNA: TGTGCCACCAGCGGACTTGAAGAGACCCAGTACTTC; CDR3: CATSGLEETQYF; V: TRBV24-1; D: .; J: TRBJ2-5; size: many
DNA: TGCAGTGCGTGGGACAGAGTGGGATCCTACGAGCAGTACTTC; CDR3: CSAWDRVGSYEQYF; V: TRBV20-1; D: TRBD1; J: TRBJ2-7; size: .
DNA: TGCAGTGCCCCCGGGCCCGACAGTTACGAGCAGTACTTC; CDR3: CSAPGPDSYEQYF; V: TRBV20-1; D: .; J: TRBJ2-7; size: few
DNA: TGTGCCAGCAGCTTAGACCAGGGGGGGGAGACCCAGTACTTC; CDR3: CASSLDQGGETQYF; V: TRBV7-6; D: .; J: TRBJ2-5; size: many
DNA: TGTGCCAACAGCCGTGGACTGACAATGAACACTGAAGCTTTCTTT; CDR3: CANSRGLTMNTEAFF; V: TRBV9; D: .; J: TRBJ1-1; size: once
DNA: TGTGCCACCAGTAAAGGGGAAGGGACTGAAGCTTTCTTT; CDR3: CATSKGEGTEAFF; V: TRBV15; D: .; J: TRBJ1-1; size: .
DNA: TGCAGTGCTAGAGAAGGACAGGGACCCTACGAGCAGTACTTC; CDR3: CSAREGQGPYEQYF; V: TRBV20-1; D: TRBD1; J: TRBJ2-7; size: .
DNA: TGTGCCAGCAGGAGTTCTCAGGGATACACTGAAGCTTTCTTT; CDR3: CASRSSQGYTEAFF; V: TRBV5-5; D: .; J: TRBJ1-1; size: few
DNA: TGTGCCAGCAGCCTATTAGGACAGCCGAACACTGAAGCTTTCTTT; CDR3: CASSLLGQPNTEAFF; V: TRBV9; D: .; J: TRBJ1-1; size: .
DNA: TGTGCCAGCAACGAGGGCTACGAGCAGTACTTC; CDR3: CASNEGYEQYF; V: TRBV3-1; D: .; J: TRBJ2-7; size: .
DNA: TGTGCCAGCAGTCAGGCCAAGGTTGGGACCCAGTACTTC; CDR3: CASSQAKVGTQYF; V: TRBV6-2/TRBV6-3; D: .; J: TRBJ2-5; size: few
DNA: TGTGCCAGCAGCCCCCCCCGAGACGGTCCCTACGAGCAGTACTTC; CDR3: CASSPPRDGPYEQYF; V: TRBV11-2; D: .; J: TRBJ2-7; size: .
DNA: TGTGCCAGCAGCTTTGTGGGCCAAGGGACCCAGTACTTC; CDR3: CASSFVGQGTQYF; V: TRBV11-2; D: .; J: TRBJ2-5; size: once
DNA: TGTGCCAGCAGTTTGACAGGTCTTCTGCAGTACTTC; CDR3: CASSLTGLLQYF; V: TRBV12-3/TRBV12-4; D: .; J: TRBJ2-7; size: many
DNA: TGTGCTAGCAGGGGAGCGGGAGACACCGGGGAGCTGTTTTTT; CDR3: CASRGAGDTGELFF; V: TRBV7-7; D: TRBD2; J: TRBJ2-2; size: many
DNA: TGCGCCAGCAGCTTGGCCGGTTGGGGGACTCCGCATGACGAGCAGTACTTC; CDR3: CASSLAGWGTPHDEQYF; V: TRBV5-1; D: .; J: TRBJ2-7; size: few
DNA: TGCAGTGCTAGAGCCTTCCACACTCTAGACGTGGGCTACACCTTC; CDR3: CSARAFHTLDVGYTF; V: TRBV20-1; D: .; J: TRBJ1-2; size: few
DNA: TGTGCCAGCAGCTCCGGGACGGAGACGTCTGAAGCTTTCTTT; CDR3: CASSSGTETSEAFF; V: TRBV7-9; D: .; J: TRBJ1-1; size: .
DNA: TGTGCCAGCAGTTTTGAGGGGCTACCCCAGCATTTT; CDR3: CASSFEGLPQHF; V: TRBV12-3/TRBV12-4; D: .; J: TRBJ1-5; size: .
DNA: TGTGCCAGCAGCTCCTCCGTGCGGGGGGGCGGGGAGACCCAGTACTTC; CDR3: CASSSSVRGGGETQYF; V: TRBV7-2; D: TRBD2; J: TRBJ2-5; size: many
DNA: TGTGCCAGCAGTGGGGGCGACAACACTGAAGCTTTCTTT; CDR3: CASSGGDNTEAFF; V: TRBV12-3/TRBV12-4; D: .; J: TRBJ1-1; size: few